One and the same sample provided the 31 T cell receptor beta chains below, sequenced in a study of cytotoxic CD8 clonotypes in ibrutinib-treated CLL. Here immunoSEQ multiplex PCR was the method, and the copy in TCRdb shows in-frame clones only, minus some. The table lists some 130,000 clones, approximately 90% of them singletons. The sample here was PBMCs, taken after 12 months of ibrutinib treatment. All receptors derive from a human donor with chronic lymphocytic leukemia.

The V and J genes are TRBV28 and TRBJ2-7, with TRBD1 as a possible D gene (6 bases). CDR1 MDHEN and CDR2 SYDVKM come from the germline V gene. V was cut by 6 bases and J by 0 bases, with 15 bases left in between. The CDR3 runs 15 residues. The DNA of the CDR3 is TGTGCCAGCAGGCACCAGGGGCACCTCTCCTACGAGCAGTACTTC. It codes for CASRHQGHLSYEQYF.

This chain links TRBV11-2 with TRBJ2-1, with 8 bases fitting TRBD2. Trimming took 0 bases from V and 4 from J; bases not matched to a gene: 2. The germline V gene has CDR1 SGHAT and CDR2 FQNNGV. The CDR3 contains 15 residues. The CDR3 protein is CASSLELADYNEQFF. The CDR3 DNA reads TGTGCCAGCAGCTTAGAACTAGCGGATTACAATGAGCAGTTCTTC.

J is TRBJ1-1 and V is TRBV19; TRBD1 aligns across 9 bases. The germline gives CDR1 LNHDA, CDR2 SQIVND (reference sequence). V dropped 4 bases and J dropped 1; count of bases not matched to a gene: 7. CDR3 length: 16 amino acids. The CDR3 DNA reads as TGTGCCAGTAGTACACCGGGACAGGGTACGAACACTGAAGCTTTCTTT. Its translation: CASSTPGQGTNTEAFF.

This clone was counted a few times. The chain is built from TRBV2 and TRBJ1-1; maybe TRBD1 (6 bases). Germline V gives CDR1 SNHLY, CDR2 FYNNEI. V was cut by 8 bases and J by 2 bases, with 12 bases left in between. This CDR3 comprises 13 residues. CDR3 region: CASLRDINTEAFF. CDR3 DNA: TGTGCCAGCCTTAGGGACATCAACACTGAAGCTTTCTTT.

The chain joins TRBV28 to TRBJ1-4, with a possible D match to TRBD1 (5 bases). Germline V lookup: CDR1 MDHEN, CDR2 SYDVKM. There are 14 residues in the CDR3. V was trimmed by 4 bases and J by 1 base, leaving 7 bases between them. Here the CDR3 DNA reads TGTGCCAGCAGTTCAGGGATAACTAATGAAAAACTGTTTTTT. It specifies CASSSGITNEKLFF.

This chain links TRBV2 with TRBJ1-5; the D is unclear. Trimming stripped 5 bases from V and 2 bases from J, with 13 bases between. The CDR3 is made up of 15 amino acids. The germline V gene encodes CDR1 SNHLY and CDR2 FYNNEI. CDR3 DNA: TGTGCCAGCAGTTTACAGTCGTTAGGCAATCAGCCCCAGCATTTT. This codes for CASSLQSLGNQPQHF.

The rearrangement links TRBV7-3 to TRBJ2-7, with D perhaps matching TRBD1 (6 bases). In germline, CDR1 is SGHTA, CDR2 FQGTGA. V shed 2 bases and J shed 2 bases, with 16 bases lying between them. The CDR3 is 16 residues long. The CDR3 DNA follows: TGTGCCAGCAGCTTAGTAGGGGCAGGGGATGCCTACGAGCAGTACTTC. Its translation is CASSLVGAGDAYEQYF.

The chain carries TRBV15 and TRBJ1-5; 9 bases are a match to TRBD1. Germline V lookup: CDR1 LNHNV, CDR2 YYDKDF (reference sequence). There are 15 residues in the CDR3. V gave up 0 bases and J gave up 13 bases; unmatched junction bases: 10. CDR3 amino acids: CATSRDPTGGGGQHF. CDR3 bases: TGTGCCACCAGCAGAGACCCCACAGGGGGCGGAGGGCAGCATTTT.

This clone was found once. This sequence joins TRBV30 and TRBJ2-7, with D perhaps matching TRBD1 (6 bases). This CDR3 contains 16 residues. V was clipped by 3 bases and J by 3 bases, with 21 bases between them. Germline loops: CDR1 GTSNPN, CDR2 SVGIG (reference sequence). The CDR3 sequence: CAWRGGSDRTYYEQYF. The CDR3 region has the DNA TGTGCCTGGAGGGGCGGCAGTGACAGGACCTACTACGAGCAGTACTTC.

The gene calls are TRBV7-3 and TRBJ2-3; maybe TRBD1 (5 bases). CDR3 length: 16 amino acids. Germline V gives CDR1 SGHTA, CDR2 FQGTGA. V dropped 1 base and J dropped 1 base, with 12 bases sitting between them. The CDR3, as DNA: TGTGCCAGCAGCTTAAGGGGCTTTGGGGGCACAGATACGCAGTATTTT. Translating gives CASSLRGFGGTDTQYF.

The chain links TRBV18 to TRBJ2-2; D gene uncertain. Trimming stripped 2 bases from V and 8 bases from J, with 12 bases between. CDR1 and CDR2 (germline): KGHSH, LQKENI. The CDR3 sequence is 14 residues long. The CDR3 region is CASSPGPNVGELFF. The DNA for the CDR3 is TGTGCCAGCTCACCAGGGCCCAATGTAGGGGAGCTGTTTTTT.

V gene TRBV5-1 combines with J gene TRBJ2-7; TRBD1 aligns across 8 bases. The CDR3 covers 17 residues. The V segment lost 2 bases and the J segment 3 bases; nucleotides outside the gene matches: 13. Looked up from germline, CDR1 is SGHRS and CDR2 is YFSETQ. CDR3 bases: TGCGCCAGCAGCTTCTTTACCGGGACAGGCATGAACTACGAGCAGTACTTC. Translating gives CASSFFTGTGMNYEQYF.

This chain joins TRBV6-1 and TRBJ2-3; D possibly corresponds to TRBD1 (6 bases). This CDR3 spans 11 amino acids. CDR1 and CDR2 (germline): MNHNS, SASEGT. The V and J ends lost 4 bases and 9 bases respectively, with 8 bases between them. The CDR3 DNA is TGTGCCAGCAGTGTACAGGGCACGCAGTATTTT. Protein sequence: CASSVQGTQYF.

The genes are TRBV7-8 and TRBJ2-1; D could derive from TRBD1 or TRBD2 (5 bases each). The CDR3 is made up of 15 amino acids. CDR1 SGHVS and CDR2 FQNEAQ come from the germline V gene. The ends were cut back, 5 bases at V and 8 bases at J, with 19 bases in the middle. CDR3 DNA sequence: TGTGCCAGCAGCCCCCGGGACGGCGTATTGGATGAGCAGTTCTTC. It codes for CASSPRDGVLDEQFF. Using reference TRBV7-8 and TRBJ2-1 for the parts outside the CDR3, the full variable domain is GAGVSQSPRYKVAKRGQDVALRCDPISGHVSLFWYQQALGQGPEFLTYFQNEAQLDKSGLPSDRFFAERPEGSVSTLKIQRTQQEDSAVYLCASSPRDGVLDEQFFGPGTRLTVL.

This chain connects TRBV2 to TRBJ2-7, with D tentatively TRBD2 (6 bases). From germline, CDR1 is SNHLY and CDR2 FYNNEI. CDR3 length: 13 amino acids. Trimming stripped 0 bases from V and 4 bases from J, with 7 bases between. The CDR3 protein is CASSEAGRYEQYF. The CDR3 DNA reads TGTGCCAGCAGTGAAGCGGGGAGGTACGAGCAGTACTTC.

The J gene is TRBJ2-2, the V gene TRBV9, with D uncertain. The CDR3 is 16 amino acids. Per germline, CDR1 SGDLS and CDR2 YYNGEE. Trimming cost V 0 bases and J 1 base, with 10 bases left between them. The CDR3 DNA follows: TGTGCCAGCAGCGTAGGACTGCGCGAGAACACCGGGGAGCTGTTTTTT. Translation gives CASSVGLRENTGELFF. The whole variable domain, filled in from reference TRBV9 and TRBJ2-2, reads DSGVTQTPKHLITATGQRVTLRCSPRSGDLSVYWYQQSLDQGLQFLIQYYNGEERAKGNILERFSAQQFPDLHSELNLSSLELGDSALYFCASSVGLRENTGELFFGEGSRLTVL.

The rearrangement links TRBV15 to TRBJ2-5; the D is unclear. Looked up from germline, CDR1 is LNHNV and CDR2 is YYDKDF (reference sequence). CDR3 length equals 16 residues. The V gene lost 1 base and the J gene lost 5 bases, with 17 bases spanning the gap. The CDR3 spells CATSRAASASLETQYF. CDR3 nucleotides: TGTGCCACCAGCAGAGCCGCTTCCGCGAGTCTGGAGACCCAGTACTTC.

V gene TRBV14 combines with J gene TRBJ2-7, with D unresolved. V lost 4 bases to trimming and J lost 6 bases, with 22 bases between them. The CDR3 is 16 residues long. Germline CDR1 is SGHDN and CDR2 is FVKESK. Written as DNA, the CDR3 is TGTGCCAGCAGCCCCGTTTCCCGCATGGTCGTCAGCGAGCAGTACTTC. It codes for CASSPVSRMVVSEQYF.

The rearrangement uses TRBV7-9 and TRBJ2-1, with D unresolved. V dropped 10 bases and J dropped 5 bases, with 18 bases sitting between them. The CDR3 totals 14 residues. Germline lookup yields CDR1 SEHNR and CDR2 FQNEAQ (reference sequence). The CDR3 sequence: CAIPSGQNHNEQFF. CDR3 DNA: TGTGCCATTCCTTCTGGGCAGAACCACAATGAGCAGTTCTTC.

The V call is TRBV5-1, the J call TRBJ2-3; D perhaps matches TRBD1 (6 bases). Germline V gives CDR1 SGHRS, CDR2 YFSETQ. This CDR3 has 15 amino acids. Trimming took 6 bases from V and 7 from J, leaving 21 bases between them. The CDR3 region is CASTMAGLQGNTQYF. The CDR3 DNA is TGCGCCAGCACCATGGCGGGCCTCCAGGGGAATACGCAGTATTTT.

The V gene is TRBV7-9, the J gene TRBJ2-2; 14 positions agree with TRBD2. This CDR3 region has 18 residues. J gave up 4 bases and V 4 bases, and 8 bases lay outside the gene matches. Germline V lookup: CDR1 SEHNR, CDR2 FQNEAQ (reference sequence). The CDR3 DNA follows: TGTGCCAGCAGCTCGGGGCAGGGACTAGCGGGAGTCACCGGGGAGCTGTTTTTT. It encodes CASSSGQGLAGVTGELFF.

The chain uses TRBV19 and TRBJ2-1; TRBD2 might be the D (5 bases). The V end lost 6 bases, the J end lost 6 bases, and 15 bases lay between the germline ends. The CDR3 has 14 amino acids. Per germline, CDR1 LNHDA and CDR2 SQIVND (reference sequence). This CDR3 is CASSQRVRGNEQFF. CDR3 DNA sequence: TGTGCCAGTAGCCAGAGAGTTCGGGGCAATGAGCAGTTCTTC.

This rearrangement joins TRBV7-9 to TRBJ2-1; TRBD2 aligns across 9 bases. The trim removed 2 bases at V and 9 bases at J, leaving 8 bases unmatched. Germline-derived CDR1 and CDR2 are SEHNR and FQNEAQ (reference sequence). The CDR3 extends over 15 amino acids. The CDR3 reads CASSLRTSDRGEQFF. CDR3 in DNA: TGTGCCAGCAGCTTACGGACTAGCGACCGTGGTGAGCAGTTCTTC.

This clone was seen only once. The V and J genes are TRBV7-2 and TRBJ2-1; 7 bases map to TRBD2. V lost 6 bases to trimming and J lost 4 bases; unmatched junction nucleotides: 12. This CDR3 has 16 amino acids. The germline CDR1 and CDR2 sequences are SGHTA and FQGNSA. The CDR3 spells CASRRSSGSTYNEQFF. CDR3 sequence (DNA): TGTGCCAGCAGAAGGAGTAGCGGGTCGACGTACAATGAGCAGTTCTTC. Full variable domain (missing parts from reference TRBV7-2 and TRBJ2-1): GAGVSQSPSNKVTEKGKDVELRCDPISGHTALYWYRQSLGQGLEFLIYFQGNSAPDKSGLPSDRFSAERTGGSVSTLTIQRTQQEDSAVYLCASRRSSGSTYNEQFFGPGTRLTVL.

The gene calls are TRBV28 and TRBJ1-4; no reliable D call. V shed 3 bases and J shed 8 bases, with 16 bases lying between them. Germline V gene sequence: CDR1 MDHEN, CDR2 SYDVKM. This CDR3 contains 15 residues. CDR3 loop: CASSLWQLGREKLFF. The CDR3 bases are TGTGCCAGCAGTTTGTGGCAGCTAGGACGGGAAAAACTGTTTTTT.

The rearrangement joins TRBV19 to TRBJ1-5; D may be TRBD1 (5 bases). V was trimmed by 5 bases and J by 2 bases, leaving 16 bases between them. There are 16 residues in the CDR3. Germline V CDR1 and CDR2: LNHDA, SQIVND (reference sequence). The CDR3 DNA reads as TGTGCCAGTAGTCCCGATGGGGGACGTGGCAATCAGCCCCAGCATTTT. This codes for CASSPDGGRGNQPQHF. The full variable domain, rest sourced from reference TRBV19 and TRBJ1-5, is DGGITQSPKYLFRKEGQNVTLSCEQNLNHDAMYWYRQDPGQGLRLIYYSQIVNDFQKGDIAEGYSVSREKKESFPLTVTSAQKNPTAFYLCASSPDGGRGNQPQHFGDGTRLSIL.

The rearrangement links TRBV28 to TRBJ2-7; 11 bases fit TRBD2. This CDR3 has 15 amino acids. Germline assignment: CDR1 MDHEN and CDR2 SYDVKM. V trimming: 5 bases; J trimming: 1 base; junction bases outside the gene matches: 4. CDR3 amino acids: CASSLAGGLSYEQYF. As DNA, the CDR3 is TGTGCCAGCAGTCTAGCGGGAGGACTTTCCTACGAGCAGTACTTC.

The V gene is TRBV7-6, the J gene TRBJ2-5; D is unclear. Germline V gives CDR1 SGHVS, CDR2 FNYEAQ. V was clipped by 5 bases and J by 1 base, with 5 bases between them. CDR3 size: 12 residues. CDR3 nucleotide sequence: TGTGCCAGCAGCCTTATCCAAGAGACCCAGTACTTC. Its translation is CASSLIQETQYF. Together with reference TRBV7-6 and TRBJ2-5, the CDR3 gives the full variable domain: GAGVSQSPRYKVTKRGQDVALRCDPISGHVSLYWYRQALGQGPEFLTYFNYEAQQDKSGLPNDRFSAERPEGSISTLTIQRTEQRDSAMYRCASSLIQETQYFGPGTRLLVL.

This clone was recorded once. The CDR3 loop is CSVRTVGEKLFF. The CDR3 bases are TGCAGCGTGCGGACAGTCGGTGAAAAACTGTTTTTT. The chain employs TRBV29-1 and TRBJ1-4; weak D call: TRBD1 (6 bases). CDR3 length equals 12 residues. Trimming took 6 bases from V and 7 from J, leaving 12 bases between them. CDR1 and CDR2 (germline): SQVTM, ANQGSEA.

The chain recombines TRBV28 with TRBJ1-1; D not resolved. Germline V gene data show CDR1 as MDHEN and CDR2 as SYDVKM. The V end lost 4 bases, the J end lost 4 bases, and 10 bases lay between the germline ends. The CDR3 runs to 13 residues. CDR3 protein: CASSSDGFTEAFF. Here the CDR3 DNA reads TGTGCCAGCAGTTCTGACGGGTTCACTGAAGCTTTCTTT.

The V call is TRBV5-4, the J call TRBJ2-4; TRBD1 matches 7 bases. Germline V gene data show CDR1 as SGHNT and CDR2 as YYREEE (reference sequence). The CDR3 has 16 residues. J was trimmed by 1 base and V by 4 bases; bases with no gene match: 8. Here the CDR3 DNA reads TGTGCCAGCAGCACCACAGGGGATAAGGCCAAAAACATTCAGTACTTC. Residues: CASSTTGDKAKNIQYF.